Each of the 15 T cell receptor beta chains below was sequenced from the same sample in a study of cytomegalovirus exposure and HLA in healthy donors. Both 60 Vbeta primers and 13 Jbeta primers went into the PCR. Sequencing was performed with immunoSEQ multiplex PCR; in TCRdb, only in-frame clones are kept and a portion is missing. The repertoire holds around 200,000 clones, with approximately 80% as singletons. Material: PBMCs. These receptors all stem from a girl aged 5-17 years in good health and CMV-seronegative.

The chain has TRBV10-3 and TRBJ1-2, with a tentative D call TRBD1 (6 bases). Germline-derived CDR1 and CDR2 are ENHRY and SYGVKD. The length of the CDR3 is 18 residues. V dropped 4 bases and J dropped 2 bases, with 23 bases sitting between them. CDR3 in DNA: TGTGCCATCAGTGTTGGTAGGGGGAAGCCCGGAGAAAACTATGGCTACACCTTC. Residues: CAISVGRGKPGENYGYTF.

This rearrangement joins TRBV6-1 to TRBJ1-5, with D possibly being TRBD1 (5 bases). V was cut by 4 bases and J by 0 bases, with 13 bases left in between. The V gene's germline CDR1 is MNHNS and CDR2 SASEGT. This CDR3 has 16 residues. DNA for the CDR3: TGTGCCAGCAGTGTCGACAGAAGTTATAGCAATCAGCCCCAGCATTTT. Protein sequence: CASSVDRSYSNQPQHF.

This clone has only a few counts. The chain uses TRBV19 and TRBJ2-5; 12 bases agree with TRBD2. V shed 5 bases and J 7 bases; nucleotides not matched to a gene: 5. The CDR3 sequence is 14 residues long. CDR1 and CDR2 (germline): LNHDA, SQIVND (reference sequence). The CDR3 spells CASSWLAGGRTQYF. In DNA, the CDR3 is TGTGCCAGTAGTTGGCTAGCGGGGGGGCGGACCCAGTACTTC. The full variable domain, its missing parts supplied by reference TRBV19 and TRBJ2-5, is DGGITQSPKYLFRKEGQNVTLSCEQNLNHDAMYWYRQDPGQGLRLIYYSQIVNDFQKGDIAEGYSVSREKKESFPLTVTSAQKNPTAFYLCASSWLAGGRTQYFGPGTRLLVL.

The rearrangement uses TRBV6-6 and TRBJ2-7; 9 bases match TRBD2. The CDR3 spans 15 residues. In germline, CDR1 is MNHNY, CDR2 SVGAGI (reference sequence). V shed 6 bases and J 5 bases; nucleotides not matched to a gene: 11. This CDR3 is CASSPRGAGGNEQYF. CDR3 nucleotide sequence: TGTGCCAGCAGCCCCAGGGGCGCGGGGGGGAACGAGCAGTACTTC.

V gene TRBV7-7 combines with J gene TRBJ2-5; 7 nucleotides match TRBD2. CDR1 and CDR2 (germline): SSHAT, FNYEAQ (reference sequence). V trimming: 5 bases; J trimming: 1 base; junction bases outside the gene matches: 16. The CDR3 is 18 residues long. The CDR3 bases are TGTGCCAGCAGCCCAGGATTAGTTTCAACGGGGGGCCAAGAGACCCAGTACTTC. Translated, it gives CASSPGLVSTGGQETQYF.

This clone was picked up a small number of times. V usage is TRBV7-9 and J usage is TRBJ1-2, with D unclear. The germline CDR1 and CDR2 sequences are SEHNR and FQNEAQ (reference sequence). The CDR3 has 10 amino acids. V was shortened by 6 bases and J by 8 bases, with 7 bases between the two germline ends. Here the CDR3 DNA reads TGTGCCAGCAGTCCGCTAGGCTACACCTTC. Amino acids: CASSPLGYTF.

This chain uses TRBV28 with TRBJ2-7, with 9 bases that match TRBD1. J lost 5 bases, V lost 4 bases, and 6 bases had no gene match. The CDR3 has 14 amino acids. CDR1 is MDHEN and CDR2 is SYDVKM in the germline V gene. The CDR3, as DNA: TGTGCCAGCAGTTCCGGGACAGGGTCCCACGAGCAGTACTTC. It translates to CASSSGTGSHEQYF.

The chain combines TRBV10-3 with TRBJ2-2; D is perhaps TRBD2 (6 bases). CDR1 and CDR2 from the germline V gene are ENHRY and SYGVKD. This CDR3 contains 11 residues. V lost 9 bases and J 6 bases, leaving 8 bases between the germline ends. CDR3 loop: CAIWGAGELFF. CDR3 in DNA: TGTGCCATTTGGGGGGCCGGGGAGCTGTTTTTT.

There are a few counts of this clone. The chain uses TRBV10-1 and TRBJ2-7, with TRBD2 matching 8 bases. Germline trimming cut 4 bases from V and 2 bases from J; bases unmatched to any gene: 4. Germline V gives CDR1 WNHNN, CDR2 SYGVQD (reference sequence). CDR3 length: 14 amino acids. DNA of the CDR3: TGCGCCAGCAGTGGGACTAGCTACGCCTACGAGCAGTACTTC. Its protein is CASSGTSYAYEQYF.

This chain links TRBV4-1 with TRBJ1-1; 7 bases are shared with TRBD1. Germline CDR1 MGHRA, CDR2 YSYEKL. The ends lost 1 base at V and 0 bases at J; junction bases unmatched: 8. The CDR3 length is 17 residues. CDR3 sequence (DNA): TGCGCCAGCAGCCAAGTGGCAGGGGGTTCGATGAACACTGAAGCTTTCTTT. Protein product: CASSQVAGGSMNTEAFF.

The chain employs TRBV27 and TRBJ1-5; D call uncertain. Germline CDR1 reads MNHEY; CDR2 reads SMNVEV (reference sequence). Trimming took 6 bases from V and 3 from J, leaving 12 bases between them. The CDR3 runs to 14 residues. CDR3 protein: CASSPPVDNQPQHF. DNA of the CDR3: TGTGCCAGCAGCCCCCCGGTAGACAATCAGCCCCAGCATTTT.

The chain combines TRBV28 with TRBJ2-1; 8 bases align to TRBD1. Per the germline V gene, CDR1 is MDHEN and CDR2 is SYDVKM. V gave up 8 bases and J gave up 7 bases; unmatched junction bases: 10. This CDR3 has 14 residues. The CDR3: CASGYSGGENEQFF. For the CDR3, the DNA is TGTGCCAGCGGCTATTCAGGGGGCGAGAATGAGCAGTTCTTC.

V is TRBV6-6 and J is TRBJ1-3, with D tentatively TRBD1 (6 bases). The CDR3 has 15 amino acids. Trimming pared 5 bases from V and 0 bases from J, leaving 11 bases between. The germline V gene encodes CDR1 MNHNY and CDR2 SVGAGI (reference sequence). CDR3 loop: CASSIQGVSGNTIYF. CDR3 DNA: TGTGCCAGCAGTATACAGGGTGTCTCTGGAAACACCATATATTTT.

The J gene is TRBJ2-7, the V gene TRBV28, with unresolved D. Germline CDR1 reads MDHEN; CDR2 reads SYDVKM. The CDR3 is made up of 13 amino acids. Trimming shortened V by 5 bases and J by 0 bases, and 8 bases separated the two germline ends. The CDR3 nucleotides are TGTGCCAGCAGTCTTGACAACTCCTACGAGCAGTACTTC. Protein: CASSLDNSYEQYF.

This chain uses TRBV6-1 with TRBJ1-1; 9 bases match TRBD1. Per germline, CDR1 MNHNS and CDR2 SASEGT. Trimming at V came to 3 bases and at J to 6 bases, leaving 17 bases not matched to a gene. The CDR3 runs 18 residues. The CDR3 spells CASSDRTGGASGSSEAFF. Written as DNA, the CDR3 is TGTGCCAGCAGTGACCGTACAGGGGGCGCCTCAGGGTCCTCTGAAGCTTTCTTT.